This TCR beta chain was recorded in a study of blood T cell repertoires in COVID-19. In germline, CDR1 is SGHDT, CDR2 YYEEEE. V was clipped by 0 bases and J by 3 bases; unmatched bases: 5. There are 16 residues in the CDR3. The table came from immunoSEQ multiplex PCR; TCRdb's copy has only in-frame clones and leaves some out. This sample yields more than 300,000 clones, of which around 83% are seen a single time; around 1.2% belongs to the top ten. The J gene is TRBJ1-4, the V gene TRBV5-6; 7 bases line up with TRBD1. Sequences were obtained from peripheral blood. The clonotype comes from a woman aged 50 to 60 with acute or convalescent COVID-19. The CDR3 sequence: CASSLATQGANEKLFF. CDR3 bases: TGTGCCAGCAGCTTGGCCACCCAGGGGGCTAATGAAAAACTGTTTTTT.